The 9 T cell receptor beta chains presented below share a single source sample, sequenced in a study of blood T cells in healthy people across ages. Through a sample-barcoded 5' primer and a J-beta primer mix, a second PCR was run for roughly 6 to 11 cycles. TCRdb passed the 5' RACE reads through MiXCR, listing each CDR3 protein once. The table has about a million distinct CDR3 sequences, 35% to 40% seen once; the top ten hold roughly 13%. Sequencing was done on a sample of blood. The receptors come from a man younger than 35 in good health.

This clonotype came up a few times. The chain combines TRBV7-2 with TRBJ2-1, with TRBD1 matching over 7 bases. The DNA end is more similar to TRBJ2-7, so the J call may be wrong. CDR3 size: 16 residues. CDR1 and CDR2 (germline): SGHTA, FQGNSA. The CDR3 loop is CASSSRTGSSYNEQYF. The CDR3 DNA follows: TGTGCCAGCAGCTCTCGGACAGGAAGCTCCTACAATGAGCAGTACTTC.

CDR3 nucleotides: TGTGCCAGCACCGCGGACAGGGGCACAGATACGCAGTATTTT. It translates to CASTADRGTDTQYF. The rearrangement uses TRBV6-2 or TRBV6-3 and TRBJ2-3; 8 nucleotides agree with TRBD1. The CDR3 covers 14 residues. Germline V gene lookup returns CDR1 MNHEY and CDR2 SVGEGT. The V and J ends lost 7 bases and 1 base, in that order; junction bases with no gene match: 4.

The chain joins TRBV4-2 to TRBJ1-2; 8 bases line up with TRBD1. Germline V gene lookup returns CDR1 LGHNA and CDR2 YNFKEQ. Trimming took 5 bases from V and 3 from J; bases not matched to a gene: 8. The CDR3 totals 15 residues. CDR3 sequence (DNA): TGTGCCAGCAGCGCCCCAGGGGGCGGTTACTATGGCTACACCTTC. Translating it yields CASSAPGGGYYGYTF.

The genes are TRBV7-8 and TRBJ2-5, with TRBD2 identical over 9 bases. This CDR3 comprises 16 residues. With V trimmed by 4 bases and J by 3 bases, 9 bases remained unmatched. From germline, CDR1 is SGHVS and CDR2 FQNEAQ. In nucleotides, the CDR3 is TGTGCCAGCAGCTCTGCTCCGGGACTAGCTGAAGAGACCCAGTACTTC. As protein: CASSSAPGLAEETQYF.

A single count supports this clonotype. V gene TRBV20-1 combines with J gene TRBJ1-2; D is possibly TRBD1 (5 bases). The CDR3 spans 10 residues. Looked up from germline, CDR1 is DFQATT and CDR2 is SNEGSKA (reference sequence). V was clipped by 6 bases and J by 10 bases, with 12 bases between them. This CDR3 is CSASQGAYTF. The CDR3, as DNA: TGCAGTGCGTCTCAGGGTGCCTACACCTTC.

J is TRBJ2-2 and V is TRBV9; D gene ambiguous. The germline V gene encodes CDR1 SGDLS and CDR2 YYNGEE. V shed 0 bases and J shed 6 bases, with 9 bases lying between them. The CDR3 extends over 14 amino acids. The CDR3 spells CASSVVVGSGELFF. In DNA, the CDR3 is TGTGCCAGCAGCGTAGTGGTGGGGTCCGGGGAGCTGTTTTTT.

The genes are TRBV9 and TRBJ2-3; no firm D call. Trimming removed 3 bases from V and 2 bases from J, with 13 bases in between. CDR1 is SGDLS, CDR2 YYNGEE, per germline. The CDR3 has 15 residues. In nucleotides, the CDR3 is TGTGCCAGCAGCGCTCTGGATTTATCCACAGATACGCAGTATTTT. It translates to CASSALDLSTDTQYF.

This clonotype has a handful of counts. In DNA form, the CDR3 reads TGTGCCAGCAGCTTAGAAACCGGGGTTGGGTATACGCAGTATTTT. Protein sequence: CASSLETGVGYTQYF. V is TRBV7-2 and J is TRBJ2-3; TRBD2 is a possible D gene (5 bases). Per the germline V gene, CDR1 is SGHTA and CDR2 is FQGNSA. V was shortened by 1 base and J by 7 bases, with 15 bases between the two germline ends. CDR3 length: 15 amino acids.

There are a few counts of this clonotype. The rearrangement uses TRBV9 and TRBJ2-1, with TRBD2 matching 9 bases. Looked up from germline, CDR1 is SGDLS and CDR2 is YYNGEE. V lost 6 bases and J lost 0; bases outside the gene matches: 4. The CDR3 is 15 amino acids. The CDR3 DNA follows: TGTGCCAGCAACCAGCGGGGGGACTCCTACAATGAGCAGTTCTTC. Amino acid sequence: CASNQRGDSYNEQFF. Variable domain in full (rest from reference TRBV9 and TRBJ2-1): DSGVTQTPKHLITATGQRVTLRCSPRSGDLSVYWYQQSLDQGLQFLIQYYNGEERAKGNILERFSAQQFPDLHSELNLSSLELGDSALYFCASNQRGDSYNEQFFGPGTRLTVL.